These 14 T cell receptor beta chains were all obtained from the same sample, sequenced in a study of T-cell reconstitution after alpha-beta-depleted transplantation in children. As it was prepared, the TCRbeta library received unique molecular identifiers. From the PCR reads, TCRdb called clonotypes with MiXCR, one entry per CDR3 protein. The table shows fewer than 350,000 distinct CDR3 sequences, with roughly 9.1% occurring only once. This specimen consisted of PBMCs, obtained before TCRalphabeta/CD19-depleted stem cell transplant. These receptors all come from a boy under three years old with acute myeloid leukemia, due to receive a stem cell transplant.

This clonotype has just a few counts. The rearrangement uses TRBV7-9 and TRBJ2-7; 8 bases agree with TRBD1. After removal of 0 bases from V and 5 bases from J, the junction contained 6 bases not matched to a gene. The CDR3 is made up of 15 amino acids. Germline-derived CDR1 and CDR2 are SEHNR and FQNEAQ (reference sequence). CDR3 loop: CASSLATGAMNEQYF. In DNA form, the CDR3 reads TGTGCCAGCAGCTTAGCGACAGGGGCTATGAACGAGCAGTACTTC.

This clonotype was observed many times. This chain links TRBV5-1 with TRBJ2-5; 7 bases agree with TRBD1. Germline V gives CDR1 SGHRS, CDR2 YFSETQ. The CDR3 totals 17 residues. J lost 4 bases, V lost 4 bases, and 16 bases had no gene match. The CDR3 protein is CASSALLPTGWGETQYF. CDR3 coding DNA: TGCGCCAGCAGCGCCCTTTTGCCGACAGGGTGGGGAGAGACCCAGTACTTC.

This clonotype was observed many times. The chain employs TRBV5-1 and TRBJ2-3; D unresolved. Trimming took 2 bases from V and 2 from J, leaving 9 bases between them. The germline V gene has CDR1 SGHRS and CDR2 YFSETQ. This CDR3 contains 14 residues. The CDR3 spells CASSFWAYTDTQYF. CDR3 coding DNA: TGCGCCAGCAGCTTTTGGGCATACACAGATACGCAGTATTTT.

As for this clonotype: Given a much more abundant clone one base away, this may be a read error. The rearrangement joins TRBV6-5 to TRBJ2-1, with a possible D match to TRBD1 (6 bases). This CDR3 is built from 12 residues. Germline V gene sequence: CDR1 MNHEY, CDR2 SVGAGI. CDR3 sequence reads: CATHTGNNDQFF. The CDR3 bases are TGTGCCACCCACACAGGGAACAATGACCAGTTCTTC.

The rearrangement uses TRBV19 and TRBJ2-7; 11 nucleotides align to TRBD2. With V trimmed by 6 bases and J by 2 bases, 6 bases remained unmatched. The germline V gene has CDR1 LNHDA and CDR2 SQIVND (reference sequence). The CDR3 has 15 amino acids. CDR3 DNA sequence: TGTGCCAGTAGATCTAGCGGGAGGCCCGCCTACGAGCAGTACTTC. This encodes CASRSSGRPAYEQYF.

This clonotype was seen repeatedly, ten times or more. V and J are TRBV7-6 and TRBJ1-1, with D tentatively TRBD1 (5 bases). The V gene's germline CDR1 is SGHVS and CDR2 FNYEAQ. The CDR3 is 14 amino acids. V was pared by 5 bases and J by 1 base, with 11 bases between. In DNA, the CDR3 is TGTGCCAGCAGCCCTCTTGGGGGGAACACTGAAGCTTTCTTT. As protein: CASSPLGGNTEAFF.

This clonotype was detected ten times or more. The V gene is TRBV27, the J gene TRBJ2-1; 7 nucleotides align to TRBD2. Germline V gives CDR1 MNHEY, CDR2 SMNVEV (reference sequence). V lost 7 bases, J lost 1 base, and 4 bases stayed unmatched. This CDR3 has 14 residues. The CDR3 DNA is TGTGCCAGCAATATAGCGGGTTCCTACAATGAGCAGTTCTTC. Its translation is CASNIAGSYNEQFF.

The sample holds many counts of this clonotype. The junction departs from the called germline gene at one end, perhaps through a read error. The V call is TRBV20-1, the J call TRBJ2-3; 10 nucleotides match TRBD2. In germline, CDR1 is DFQATT, CDR2 SNEGSKA (reference sequence). CDR3 length: 15 amino acids. CDR3 nucleotide sequence: TGCAGTGCTCGTATACTAGCGGGGACTCCCCCGACGGGTATTTTT. This encodes CSARILAGTPPTGIF.

About this clonotype: Lacking the conserved final phenylalanine or tryptophan, this CDR3 likely reflects a read error. The chain uses TRBV11-2 and TRBJ2-6; 9 nucleotides line up with TRBD2. Germline CDR1 SGHAT, CDR2 FQNNGV. J lost 0 bases, V lost 1 base, and 4 bases had no gene match. CDR3 length equals 18 residues. CDR3 nucleotide sequence: TGTGCCAGCAGCTTAGTCGGCGGGGGGGCCTCTGGGGCCAACGTCCTGACTTCC. Residues: CASSLVGGGASGANVLTS.

At least ten counts were recorded for this clonotype. The chain has TRBV10-3 and TRBJ2-5; 10 nucleotides line up with TRBD2. This CDR3 has 16 residues. V was clipped by 6 bases and J by 0 bases; unmatched bases: 7. Germline CDR1 ENHRY, CDR2 SYGVKD. CDR3 region: CAISSTSGIYQETQYF. As DNA, the CDR3 is TGTGCCATCAGCAGCACTAGCGGGATCTACCAAGAGACCCAGTACTTC.

The CDR3 region has the DNA TGTGCCAGCAGCCTAAGCGGGACCTCCCGAGAGACCCAGTACTTC. The encoded protein is CASSLSGTSRETQYF. The V call is TRBV6-2 or TRBV6-3, the J call TRBJ2-5, with TRBD2 matching over 7 bases. Looked up from germline, CDR1 is MNHEY and CDR2 is SVGEGT. V gave up 6 bases and J gave up 4 bases; unmatched junction bases: 11. This CDR3 is built from 15 residues.

At least ten counts were recorded for this clonotype. The chain has TRBV5-1 and TRBJ2-1; D gene unclear. The V end was cut by 1 base, the J end by 8 bases, with 10 bases between. The germline V gene has CDR1 SGHRS and CDR2 YFSETQ. The CDR3 runs 13 residues. CDR3 DNA sequence: TGCGCCAGCAGCTTGCTTAGGGTGGATGAGCAGTTCTTC. Translated, it gives CASSLLRVDEQFF.

The chain joins TRBV28 to TRBJ2-1, with 7 bases identical to TRBD1. Losses at the gene ends were 4 bases for V and 3 bases for J; bases not matched to a gene: 6. CDR3 length: 15 amino acids. Germline lookup yields CDR1 MDHEN and CDR2 SYDVKM. CDR3 DNA sequence: TGTGCCAGCAGTTCCGTGACAGGGAACTACAATGAGCAGTTCTTC. It translates to CASSSVTGNYNEQFF.

In this sample, this clonotype turned up many times. The chain combines TRBV16 with TRBJ1-1; 7 bases map to TRBD1. Germline assignment: CDR1 KGHSY and CDR2 FQNENV. V lost 2 bases and J lost 0; bases outside the gene matches: 0. This CDR3 has 14 residues. The CDR3 DNA reads as TGTGCCAGCAGCCAAGACAGGGTGAACACTGAAGCTTTCTTT. Translated: CASSQDRVNTEAFF.